A selection of T cell receptor beta chains follows, all from one sample in a study of neurological immune-mediated disorders. TCRdb re-called the 5' RACE reads through MiXCR, storing one row per CDR3 protein. The sample has roughly 62,000 distinct CDR3 sequences, about 2.5% seen once. The specimen sequenced was PBMCs. Receptors were obtained from a man aged 50-60 years with multiple sclerosis. Each CDR3 is given with its conserved first and last residue. D genes are given only for firm matches. The listing skips clone size in some rows; elsewhere it reads once, few, many or a size class.

TRBV5-1	TRBJ2-3	many	-	CASSNIRGDTQYF	TGCGCCAGCAGCAATATCAGGGGAGATACGCAGTATTTT
TRBV18	TRBJ1-1	many	-	CASSKTANTEAFF	TGTGCCAGCTCAAAAACAGCTAACACTGAAGCTTTCTTT
TRBV6-5	TRBJ1-5	many	-	CASSYGGSNQPQHF	TGTGCCAGCAGTTACGGGGGGAGCAATCAGCCCCAGCATTTT
TRBV15	TRBJ1-2	many	TRBD1	CATSSDRAVNYGYTF	TGTGCCACCAGCAGCGACAGGGCCGTCAACTATGGCTACACCTTC
TRBV15	TRBJ1-1	many	-	CATSRDKGLNTEAFF	TGTGCCACCAGCAGAGATAAGGGGTTGAACACTGAAGCTTTCTTT
TRBV28	TRBJ2-5	few	TRBD2	CASSLRAGGLLETQYF	TGTGCCAGCAGTTTGAGAGCGGGGGGCCTCTTAGAGACCCAGTACTTC
TRBV6-1	TRBJ2-5	many	TRBD2	CAGGVMGGGAMETQYF	TGTGCCGGGGGGGTAATGGGAGGAGGTGCAATGGAGACCCAGTACTTC
TRBV20-1	TRBJ2-1	many	-	CSASIPGDYNEQFF	TGCAGTGCTAGTATCCCGGGGGACTACAATGAGCAGTTCTTC
TRBV7-6	TRBJ2-5	many	-	CASSSTTPETQYF	TGTGCCAGCAGCTCGACCACCCCGGAGACCCAGTACTTC
TRBV18	TRBJ2-1	many	TRBD2	CASSPQGLAGNEQFF	TGTGCCAGCTCACCACAGGGACTAGCGGGTAATGAGCAGTTCTTC
TRBV28	TRBJ2-3	many	-	CASSFPQATQYF	TGTGCCAGCAGTTTTCCCCAGGCCACGCAGTATTTT
TRBV5-5	TRBJ1-2	many	TRBD1	CASSPQTGINYGYTF	TGTGCCAGCAGCCCACAGACAGGGATCAACTATGGCTACACCTTC
TRBV20-1	TRBJ2-6	many	-	CSARDAGPSGANVLTF	TGCAGTGCTAGAGATGCCGGGCCGTCTGGGGCCAACGTCCTGACTTTC
TRBV5-1	TRBJ1-6	many	-	CASSPRQGDNSPLHF	TGCGCCAGCAGCCCAAGGCAGGGCGATAATTCACCCCTCCACTTT
TRBV27	TRBJ1-6	many	TRBD1	CASSFGTGTSPLHF	TGTGCCAGCAGTTTCGGGACAGGGACTTCACCCCTCCACTTT
TRBV12-3/TRBV12-4	TRBJ1-3	many	-	CASIGVTSGNTIYF	TGTGCCAGCATCGGAGTGACCTCTGGAAACACCATATATTTT
TRBV20-1	TRBJ1-6	many	TRBD1	CSALGRDRDDSPLHF	TGCAGTGCCCTGGGGCGGGACAGGGATGATTCACCCCTCCACTTT
TRBV21-1	TRBJ2-1	many	-	CASSKEGLEISSGGAYNEQFF	TGTGCCAGCAGCAAAGAGGGGCTGGAGATCAGTAGCGGGGGGGCTTACAATGAGCAGTTCTTC
TRBV5-1	TRBJ1-6	many	TRBD1	CASSPSTGDNSPLHF	TGCGCCAGCAGCCCCTCGACAGGGGATAATTCACCCCTCCACTTT
TRBV21-1	TRBJ2-7	many	-	CASSTRDGPYEQYF	TGTGCCAGCAGCACCCGGGACGGTCCCTACGAGCAGTACTTC
TRBV6-2/TRBV6-3	TRBJ2-7	many	TRBD2	CASSRTSYEQYF	TGTGCCAGCAGTAGGACTAGCTACGAGCAGTACTTC
TRBV20-1	TRBJ2-2	many	TRBD1	CSAPDRGTGELFF	TGCAGTGCTCCGGACAGGGGGACCGGGGAGCTGTTTTTT
TRBV12-3/TRBV12-4	TRBJ2-7	many	-	CASRTAAAYEQYF	TGTGCCAGCAGAACTGCGGCAGCCTACGAGCAGTACTTC
TRBV20-1	TRBJ1-5	many	-	CSARDSGLNQPQHF	TGCAGTGCTAGAGACAGCGGGTTAAATCAGCCCCAGCATTTT
TRBV5-1	TRBJ1-1	many	-	CASSLAGGGTEAFF	TGCGCCAGCAGCTTGGCCGGGGGTGGAACTGAAGCTTTCTTT
TRBV20-1	TRBJ2-2	many	-	CSARVPHGGMNTGELFF	TGCAGTGCTAGAGTCCCCCACGGCGGCATGAACACCGGGGAGCTGTTTTTT
TRBV7-9	TRBJ1-1	many	-	CASSLGSRDSFLAFF	TGTGCCAGCAGCTTAGGTTCCCGGGACTCTTTTTTGGCTTTCTTT
TRBV12-3/TRBV12-4	TRBJ2-3	many	-	CASSSYRVKVNF	TGTGCCAGCAGTTCCTACAGGGTAAAGGTGAATTTT
TRBV6-2/TRBV6-3	TRBJ1-5	many	-	CASSYDRRNNQPQHF	TGTGCCAGCAGTTACGACAGGAGAAACAATCAGCCCCAGCATTTT
TRBV12-3/TRBV12-4	TRBJ2-5	many	TRBD2	CASSLRVSGGARETQYF	TGTGCCAGCAGTTTAAGGGTTAGCGGGGGGGCCAGGGAGACCCAGTACTTC
TRBV20-1	TRBJ2-1	many	TRBD2	CSGLFAGAYNEQFF	TGCAGTGGCCTCTTTGCGGGGGCCTACAATGAGCAGTTCTTC
TRBV4-3	TRBJ2-3	many	-	CASSVDRTDTQYF	TGCGCCAGCAGCGTTGACAGAACTGATACGCAGTATTTT
TRBV9	TRBJ1-2	many	TRBD1	CASSSGTGGGYGYTF	TGTGCCAGCAGCTCTGGGACAGGTGGGGGCTATGGCTACACCTTC
TRBV7-2	TRBJ2-1	many	TRBD1	CASSITGQGARYNEQFF	TGTGCCAGCAGCATTACCGGACAGGGGGCTAGATACAATGAGCAGTTCTTC
TRBV7-2	TRBJ1-4	many	-	CASSFGGRDKLFF	TGTGCCAGCAGCTTTGGAGGGCGGGATAAACTGTTTTTT
TRBV5-1	TRBJ2-5	-	TRBD1	CVSSQKTGTGQTQYF	TGCGTCAGCAGCCAGAAAACCGGGACAGGGCAGACCCAGTACTTC
TRBV10-3	TRBJ2-7	many	-	CAISESGGVGGSYEQYF	TGTGCCATCAGTGAGTCAGGGGGTGTAGGCGGCTCCTACGAGCAGTACTTC
TRBV6-2/TRBV6-3	TRBJ2-5	many	-	CASSYSEKGFETQYF	TGTGCCAGCAGTTACTCAGAAAAAGGTTTTGAGACCCAGTACTTC
TRBV7-6	TRBJ2-2	many	-	CASSLRTEDGELFF	TGTGCCAGCAGCTTAAGGACAGAGGACGGGGAGCTGTTTTTT
TRBV9	TRBJ2-3	many	-	CASSVRVEDTQYF	TGTGCCAGCAGCGTCCGGGTGGAAGATACGCAGTATTTT
TRBV6-6	TRBJ2-2	many	TRBD1	CASRQGAGGELFF	TGTGCCAGCCGACAGGGGGCTGGCGGGGAGCTGTTTTTT
TRBV6-6	TRBJ1-5	many	-	CASSTSGGHRNQPQHF	TGTGCCAGCAGCACCTCGGGAGGACACCGCAATCAGCCCCAGCATTTT
TRBV20-1	TRBJ2-2	many	-	CSAMSGQTGELFF	TGCAGTGCTATGTCAGGACAGACCGGGGAGCTGTTTTTT
TRBV5-5	TRBJ2-7	many	TRBD1	CASSSWDRGVYEQYF	TGTGCCAGCAGCTCTTGGGACAGGGGAGTCTACGAGCAGTACTTC
TRBV6-5	TRBJ2-1	many	-	CASTPRGGGVLSSYNEQFF	TGTGCCAGCACCCCGAGGGGAGGGGGCGTCCTGAGCTCCTACAATGAGCAGTTCTTC
TRBV6-5	TRBJ2-7	many	-	CASSYIGSITYEQYF	TGTGCCAGCAGTTATATTGGGAGTATAACCTACGAGCAGTACTTC
TRBV9	TRBJ2-2	-	TRBD1	CASSPTGGRTGELFF	TGTGCCAGCAGCCCCACAGGGGGTCGTACCGGGGAGCTGTTTTTT
TRBV5-1	TRBJ2-5	medium-sized	TRBD2	CASSLVPAGGLETQYF	TGCGCCAGCAGCTTGGTTCCCGCGGGGGGGCTCGAGACCCAGTACTTC
TRBV9	TRBJ1-6	-	TRBD1	CASSERTGTVNSPLHF	TGTGCCAGCAGCGAACGAACCGGGACAGTGAATTCACCCCTACACTTT
TRBV4-1	TRBJ2-7	many	TRBD2	CASSQDPPGGSRYEQYF	TGCGCCAGCAGCCAAGACCCACCGGGGGGGTCGCGTTACGAGCAGTACTTC
TRBV19	TRBJ1-2	many	-	CASSIPGTNYGYTF	TGTGCCAGTAGTATACCGGGGACAAACTATGGCTACACCTTC
TRBV20-1	TRBJ2-7	many	TRBD2	CSAPWRLAGYEQYF	TGCAGTGCACCCTGGAGACTAGCGGGGTACGAGCAGTACTTC
TRBV7-2	TRBJ2-5	many	TRBD1	CASSLEAGGTQYF	TGTGCCAGCAGCTTAGAGGCAGGGGGTACCCAGTACTTC
TRBV5-1	TRBJ1-2	many	-	CASSLVPGPEYGYTF	TGCGCCAGCAGCTTGGTTCCGGGGCCGGAATATGGCTACACCTTC
TRBV3-1	TRBJ1-6	many	-	CASSPDPHSPLHF	TGTGCCAGCAGCCCAGACCCCCATTCACCCCTCCACTTT
TRBV20-1	TRBJ1-5	many	-	CSARGQTEGWSQPQHF	TGCAGTGCTAGAGGCCAAACCGAGGGGTGGAGTCAGCCCCAGCATTTT
TRBV29-1	TRBJ1-1	many	-	CSFTLATEAFF	TGCAGCTTCACCCTGGCCACTGAAGCTTTCTTT